What follows are 9 T cell receptor beta chains derived from one specimen sequenced in a study of blood T cell repertoires in COVID-19 (dated by TCRdb to 2019 to 2021). Library generation was performed with the immunoSEQ multiplex PCR assay. TCRdb stores this immuneACCESS table with in-frame sequences only. Part of the clones is absent; in the studies checked, under half of the shortfall reflects unresolved V genes, and no reason is known for the rest. This sample has 100,000 to 150,000 clones in its table, and approximately 71% of those were observed once. The ten largest make up roughly 2.2% of the sample. The sequencing input was peripheral blood. All receptors come from an older woman with acute or convalescent COVID-19.

This chain connects TRBV10-3 to TRBJ2-5; possibly TRBD2 for D (6 bases). This CDR3 is built from 13 residues. Trimming took off 4 bases at V and 3 bases at J, with 9 bases between the two ends. Germline V gene sequence: CDR1 ENHRY, CDR2 SYGVKD. Here the CDR3 DNA reads TGTGCCATCAGTGCGACGGGGGAAGAGACCCAGTACTTC. It codes for CAISATGEETQYF.

The genes are TRBV19 and TRBJ1-1, with TRBD1 as a possible D gene (6 bases). Germline V lookup: CDR1 LNHDA, CDR2 SQIVND (reference sequence). The CDR3 spans 13 residues. Trimming took off 8 bases at V and 0 bases at J, with 10 bases between the two ends. The CDR3 here is CASGQTMNTEAFF. For the CDR3, the DNA is TGTGCCAGTGGACAGACTATGAACACTGAAGCTTTCTTT. The whole variable domain, filled in from reference TRBV19 and TRBJ1-1, reads DGGITQSPKYLFRKEGQNVTLSCEQNLNHDAMYWYRQDPGQGLRLIYYSQIVNDFQKGDIAEGYSVSREKKESFPLTVTSAQKNPTAFYLCASGQTMNTEAFFGQGTRLTVV.

This clone was observed a few times. The chain couples TRBV18 to TRBJ1-5, with D possibly matching TRBD1 (6 bases). CDR1 and CDR2 from the germline V gene are KGHSH and LQKENI. Trimming stripped 2 bases from V and 2 bases from J, with 10 bases between. The CDR3 sequence is 15 residues long. The CDR3 loop is CASSPKGGRNQPQHF. The DNA of the CDR3 is TGTGCCAGCTCACCAAAGGGGGGGCGCAATCAGCCCCAGCATTTT.

The chain links TRBV6-2 or TRBV6-3 to TRBJ2-7, with D maybe TRBD2 (7 bases). The CDR3 consists of 16 residues. The V gene lost 2 bases and the J gene lost 7 bases, with 21 bases spanning the gap. Germline V gives CDR1 MNHEY, CDR2 SVGEGT. The CDR3, as DNA: TGTGCCAGCAGTTACCCGGTTGGGGGGGCGGTGAAAGAGCAGTACTTC. Protein sequence: CASSYPVGGAVKEQYF.

The chain carries TRBV28 and TRBJ2-1; no reliable D call. V lost 6 bases, J lost 4 bases, and 13 bases lay in between. Per germline, CDR1 MDHEN and CDR2 SYDVKM. The CDR3 is 14 residues long. The CDR3 DNA follows: TGTGCCAGCAGCTCCTCGACACATTACAATGAGCAGTTCTTC. Encoded protein: CASSSSTHYNEQFF.

V usage is TRBV6-2 or TRBV6-3 and J usage is TRBJ1-2; maybe TRBD1 (6 bases). V lost 0 bases and J 5 bases, leaving 10 bases between the germline ends. The CDR3 is made up of 14 amino acids. CDR1 and CDR2 (germline): MNHEY, SVGEGT. DNA of the CDR3: TGTGCCAGCAGTTACTCGGCCAGGGGATATGGCTACACCTTC. Translated, it gives CASSYSARGYGYTF.

V gene TRBV4-2 combines with J gene TRBJ2-2; TRBD2 agrees at 8 bases. After removal of 0 bases from V and 6 bases from J, the junction contained 9 bases not matched to a gene. From germline, CDR1 is LGHNA and CDR2 YNFKEQ. The CDR3 has 17 residues. CDR3 in DNA: TGTGCCAGCAGCCAAGATCGGGGTAGCGGGATATCCGGGGAGCTGTTTTTT. Protein: CASSQDRGSGISGELFF.

The rearrangement links TRBV18 to TRBJ2-7, with D possibly TRBD2 on 5 matching bases. The V gene lost 1 base and the J gene lost 2 bases, with 12 bases spanning the gap. The germline V gene has CDR1 KGHSH and CDR2 LQKENI. The CDR3 runs 15 residues. CDR3 sequence (DNA): TGTGCCAGCTCACCACGCCGTACGGGAACCTACGAGCAGTACTTC. Translation: CASSPRRTGTYEQYF.

For this clone: Other DNA sequences of this sample code for an identical CDR3. The gene calls are TRBV18 and TRBJ1-1, with D unclear. The CDR3 sequence is 13 residues long. CDR1 and CDR2 (germline): KGHSH, LQKENI. V lost 3 bases to trimming and J lost 1 base, with 6 bases between them. The CDR3 reads CASSPPGNTEAFF. In nucleotides, the CDR3 is TGTGCCAGCTCACCCCCGGGGAACACTGAAGCTTTCTTT.